This T cell receptor beta chain comes out of a study of shared clonotypes between healthy human individuals. CD4+ cells yielded CD45RA+ naive and CD45RA-negative memory subsets. Study results and caveats: Larger estimated richness was generally recorded for naive subsets relative to memory subsets.

The method was immunoSEQ multiplex PCR; TCRdb's version includes in-frame clones alone and lacks a portion of them. Of about 1.5 million clones listed, 95% to 99% were seen once; the top ten hold about 0.45%. Trimming stripped 6 bases from V and 7 bases from J, with 18 bases between. This CDR3 has 15 amino acids. Germline assignment: CDR1 MNHNS and CDR2 SASEGT. With respect to this clone: Its antigen is undetermined.

The sample comprised naive CD4+ T cells sorted from blood. The subset was: CD45RA+ positively selected. The source is a man aged 25 to 40 in good health. This rearrangement joins TRBV6-1 to TRBJ1-4, with a possible D match to TRBD1 (6 bases). CDR3: CASRAAQGFGEKLFF. DNA of the CDR3: TGTGCCAGCAGAGCTGCACAGGGTTTCGGTGAAAAACTGTTTTTT.